A single sample is the source of the 28 T cell receptor beta chains below, sequenced in a study of blood T cell repertoires in COVID-19. Data came from immunoSEQ multiplex PCR; TCRdb stores just in-frame clones and leaves some out. The sample holds 200,000 to 250,000 clones; 88% are singletons and the top ten take more than 1.4%. What was sequenced was peripheral blood. The receptors shown here come from a man younger than 35 with active or convalescent COVID-19.

This chain links TRBV25-1 with TRBJ2-1, with TRBD2 matching 11 bases. The CDR3 contains 16 residues. Germline CDR1 reads MGHDK; CDR2 reads SYGVNS. V was clipped by 5 bases and J by 8 bases; unmatched bases: 11. The CDR3 region is CASSQDLVAGGDEQFF. CDR3 sequence (DNA): TGTGCCAGCAGTCAAGACCTCGTAGCGGGAGGGGATGAGCAGTTCTTC.

The chain recombines TRBV28 with TRBJ2-5; 12 bases are a match to TRBD2. Unmatched junction bases numbered 13, after V lost 3 bases and J lost 2 bases. CDR3 size: 19 residues. Germline loops: CDR1 MDHEN, CDR2 SYDVKM. CDR3 coding DNA: TGTGCCAGCAGTTTGGGTAGACTAGCGGGAGTTCCGGGACAAGAGACCCAGTACTTC. This sequence encodes CASSLGRLAGVPGQETQYF.

This sequence joins TRBV10-3 and TRBJ1-1; 10 bases map to TRBD1. The germline gives CDR1 ENHRY, CDR2 SYGVKD. The CDR3 has 17 amino acids. The trim removed 0 bases at V and 3 bases at J, leaving 7 bases unmatched. CDR3 loop: CAISESRVGQGDTEAFF. DNA for the CDR3: TGTGCCATCAGTGAGTCGCGAGTAGGACAGGGGGACACTGAAGCTTTCTTT.

The genes are TRBV5-1 and TRBJ1-4; 7 nucleotides match TRBD1. J lost 5 bases, V lost 5 bases, and 6 bases had no gene match. Germline assignment: CDR1 SGHRS and CDR2 YFSETQ. The CDR3 is 14 amino acids. CDR3 nucleotide sequence: TGCGCCAGCAGTTCGGGACAGTTAAATGAAAAACTGTTTTTT. Translating it yields CASSSGQLNEKLFF.

The rearrangement uses TRBV7-3 and TRBJ1-6; D unclear. The germline V and J ends were trimmed by 5 bases and 7 bases, with 18 bases remaining between them. CDR3 length equals 16 residues. Germline lookup yields CDR1 SGHTA and CDR2 FQGTGA. CDR3: CASSPAVEGGNSPLHF. The CDR3 bases are TGTGCCAGCAGCCCCGCGGTGGAGGGCGGAAATTCACCCCTCCACTTT.

The CDR3 spells CSGGLAYEQYF. DNA for the CDR3: TGCAGCGGGGGACTCGCCTACGAGCAGTACTTC. The chain couples TRBV29-1 to TRBJ2-7; a weak D match, TRBD2 (6 bases). The CDR3 covers 11 residues. Trimming shortened V by 7 bases and J by 2 bases, and 9 bases separated the two germline ends. CDR1 and CDR2 from the germline V gene are SQVTM and ANQGSEA.

The chain has TRBV4-2 and TRBJ2-1; tentatively, D is TRBD2 (6 bases). CDR1 and CDR2 from the germline V gene are LGHNA and YNFKEQ. V was shortened by 0 bases and J by 4 bases, with 13 bases between the two germline ends. This CDR3 comprises 16 residues. The CDR3 DNA is TGTGCCAGCAGCCAAGATTCCCAGCGGGCTTACAATGAGCAGTTCTTC. Its translation is CASSQDSQRAYNEQFF.

The V gene is TRBV9, the J gene TRBJ2-7, with 8 bases aligning to TRBD2. This CDR3 spans 15 amino acids. CDR1 and CDR2 from the germline V gene are SGDLS and YYNGEE. V dropped 0 bases and J dropped 7; count of bases not matched to a gene: 9. The CDR3 DNA follows: TGTGCCAGCAGCGTAGTAGCCAGCGGGAGTGGTGAGCAGTACTTC. This translates into CASSVVASGSGEQYF.

The chain carries TRBV28 and TRBJ2-7; the D is unclear. Germline CDR1 is MDHEN and CDR2 is SYDVKM. V dropped 3 bases and J dropped 3 bases, with 6 bases sitting between them. The CDR3 extends over 12 amino acids. CDR3 sequence: CASSFADYEQYF. The CDR3 DNA reads as TGTGCCAGCAGTTTCGCAGACTACGAGCAGTACTTC.

Points on this clone: The DNA is omitted, as the CDR3 cannot be located on it reliably, and the CDR3 follows TCRdb's listing. J is TRBJ2-1 and V is TRBV1; no DNA check was done on the table's D call, TRBD2. TRBV1 represents a pseudogene. The CDR3 has 20 amino acids, counting both end residues. CDR3 in amino acids: CTSSQTSGRFGSGSYNEQFF.

V usage is TRBV5-4 and J usage is TRBJ2-1; 8 nucleotides line up with TRBD2. The J segment lost 7 bases and the V segment lost 0 bases, leaving 0 bases of the junction unmatched. Germline CDR1 SGHNT, CDR2 YYREEE (reference sequence). This CDR3 spans 13 amino acids. CDR3: CASSLASGNEQFF. CDR3 coding DNA: TGTGCCAGCAGCTTGGCTAGCGGGAATGAGCAGTTCTTC.

This chain connects TRBV2 to TRBJ2-5, with D tentatively TRBD2 (6 bases). Per the germline V gene, CDR1 is SNHLY and CDR2 is FYNNEI. The CDR3 extends over 12 amino acids. The V end lost 10 bases, the J end lost 2 bases, and 11 bases lay between the germline ends. The CDR3 nucleotides are TGTGCCATCCCGGGAGATCAAGAGACCCAGTACTTC. Protein sequence: CAIPGDQETQYF.

This chain connects TRBV3-1 (or the pseudogene TRBV3-2) to TRBJ1-3, with D maybe TRBD1 (6 bases). Germline lookup yields CDR1 LGHDT and CDR2 YNNKEL (reference sequence). CDR3 length: 14 amino acids. V lost 7 bases and J 5 bases, leaving 15 bases between the germline ends. The CDR3 DNA sequence: TGTGCCAGCACCGCAAGGGGGACCCGAAACACCATATATTTT. Residues: CASTARGTRNTIYF.

A word on this clone: One junction end does not reproduce the germline sequence, and a read error may be involved. The chain employs TRBV23-1 and TRBJ2-5; 7 positions match TRBD1. TRBV23-1 belongs to the ORF category, with a function that is uncertain. This CDR3 is built from 12 residues. The CDR3 loop is CASSQPTGEIDF. CDR3 sequence (DNA): TGCGCCAGCAGTCAACCTACAGGGGAAATCGACTTC.

This clone was seen only a few times. The gene calls are TRBV28 and TRBJ2-2, with TRBD1 matching over 8 bases. Germline values: CDR1 MDHEN, CDR2 SYDVKM. The V segment lost 9 bases and the J segment 5 bases; nucleotides outside the gene matches: 8. This CDR3 spans 14 amino acids. This CDR3 reads CASWTGMATGELFF. Here the CDR3 DNA reads TGTGCCAGTTGGACAGGGATGGCGACCGGGGAGCTGTTTTTT.

This sequence joins TRBV5-4 and TRBJ2-7, with D perhaps TRBD1 (6 bases). This CDR3 has 15 residues. Germline values: CDR1 SGHNT, CDR2 YYREEE (reference sequence). Trimming shortened V by 0 bases and J by 3 bases, and 13 bases separated the two germline ends. The CDR3 nucleotides read TGTGCCAGCAGCTTGGGGAAGGGGGACGTCTACGAGCAGTACTTC. Translated: CASSLGKGDVYEQYF.

The V gene is TRBV7-6, the J gene TRBJ1-5; D is perhaps TRBD1 (5 bases). Germline V lookup: CDR1 SGHVS, CDR2 FNYEAQ. Trimming left V 1 base short and J 2 bases short, with 12 bases between. The CDR3 has 16 residues. The CDR3: CASSLGSTGGNQPQHF. As DNA, the CDR3 is TGTGCCAGCAGCTTAGGTAGTACGGGGGGCAATCAGCCCCAGCATTTT.

In its sample, this clone was seen once. This chain links TRBV6-2 or TRBV6-3 with TRBJ2-7; no clear D. Trimming shortened V by 6 bases and J by 6 bases, and 12 bases separated the two germline ends. Germline V lookup: CDR1 MNHEY, CDR2 SVGEGT. The CDR3 has 12 amino acids. The CDR3 DNA reads as TGTGCCAGCAGCAATCCTGCCAGCGAGCAGTACTTC. It yields the protein CASSNPASEQYF.

CDR3 nucleotides: TGCGCCAGCAGCTCGATCCGCTCCTCTAGTCACCAAGAGACCCAGTACTTC. Translating gives CASSSIRSSSHQETQYF. The rearrangement links TRBV5-1 to TRBJ2-5; D is unclear. V lost 3 bases, J lost 0 bases, and 18 bases lay in between. Germline values: CDR1 SGHRS, CDR2 YFSETQ. The CDR3 sequence is 17 residues long.

The chain couples TRBV30 to TRBJ2-1; D unclear. The CDR3 runs to 13 residues. Trimming stripped 5 bases from V and 2 bases from J, with 10 bases between. Germline CDR1 reads GTSNPN; CDR2 reads SVGIG (reference sequence). The CDR3 sequence is CAWSPVTYNEQFF. The CDR3 DNA reads TGTGCCTGGTCCCCAGTTACCTACAATGAGCAGTTCTTC.

This chain joins TRBV27 and TRBJ2-7, with D uncertain. The CDR3 has 13 residues. Germline loops: CDR1 MNHEY, CDR2 SMNVEV (reference sequence). V lost 5 bases and J lost 6, with 14 bases in between. For the CDR3, the DNA is TGTGCCAGCAGTACGGCGGTCGGTGCCGAGCAGTACTTC. Protein product: CASSTAVGAEQYF.

This clone turned up a few times. The chain carries TRBV7-8 and TRBJ2-7, with 9 bases that match TRBD2. Germline CDR1 and CDR2: SGHVS and FQNEAQ. The CDR3 contains 14 residues. Trimming took 5 bases from V and 2 from J; bases not matched to a gene: 4. The CDR3 sequence: CASSISGGTYEQYF. CDR3 DNA: TGTGCCAGCAGCATCAGCGGGGGGACCTACGAGCAGTACTTC.

This clone has just one count. The chain has TRBV5-4 and TRBJ2-1; D gene unclear. Trimming removed 4 bases at V and 10 bases at J, with 18 bases between. The CDR3 runs to 14 residues. Germline CDR1 is SGHNT and CDR2 is YYREEE (reference sequence). The CDR3 nucleotides are TGTGCCAGCAGCCGAGCCGGAGAGTACGGGGAGCAGTTCTTC. This sequence encodes CASSRAGEYGEQFF. Based on the CDR3 plus reference TRBV5-4 and TRBJ2-1, the full variable domain is ETGVTQSPTHLIKTRGQQVTLRCSSQSGHNTVSWYQQALGQGPQFIFQYYREEENGRGNFPPRFSGLQFPNYSSELNVNALELDDSALYLCASSRAGEYGEQFFGPGTRLTVL.

V usage is TRBV6-2 or TRBV6-3 and J usage is TRBJ2-1; a possible D gene is TRBD1 (5 bases). This CDR3 is built from 15 residues. Germline CDR1 reads MNHEY; CDR2 reads SVGEGT. V was cut by 2 bases and J by 3 bases, with 11 bases left in between. The CDR3 region is CASSYTTDFYNEQFF. The CDR3 DNA reads TGTGCCAGCAGTTACACGACAGATTTCTACAATGAGCAGTTCTTC.

This clone has only one observation. The chain couples TRBV11-2 to TRBJ2-3; D is undetermined. V was clipped by 0 bases and J by 0 bases, with 10 bases between them. CDR3 length: 16 residues. In germline, CDR1 is SGHAT, CDR2 FQNNGV. The CDR3 sequence: CASSLDAGSSTDTQYF. The CDR3 DNA is TGTGCCAGCAGCTTAGACGCAGGATCTAGCACAGATACGCAGTATTTT.

The chain employs TRBV28 and TRBJ2-2; tentatively, D is TRBD2 (5 bases). The germline V and J ends were trimmed by 2 bases and 2 bases, with 9 bases remaining between them. The germline V gene encodes CDR1 MDHEN and CDR2 SYDVKM. The CDR3 is 15 amino acids. The CDR3 bases are TGTGCCAGCAGTTTAAGCGGCCTAAACACCGGGGAGCTGTTTTTT. Its translation: CASSLSGLNTGELFF.

CDR3 nucleotides: TGTGCCATCAGGGCCGGACAGGGGGATGAGCAGTTCTTC. Its protein is CAIRAGQGDEQFF. The chain uses TRBV10-3 and TRBJ2-1, with 10 bases matching TRBD1. Germline V CDR1 and CDR2: ENHRY, SYGVKD. With 6 bases clipped from V and 8 bases from J, the junction kept 4 bases outside the gene matches. This CDR3 region has 13 residues.

CDR3 loop: CASSLESQGVGAPQHF. The DNA for the CDR3 is TGTGCCAGCAGCTTAGAGTCCCAGGGGGTCGGCGCGCCCCAGCATTTT. This rearrangement joins TRBV11-2 to TRBJ1-5, with TRBD1 identical over 7 bases. Germline trimming cut 0 bases from V and 9 bases from J; bases unmatched to any gene: 11. CDR3 length: 16 amino acids. The germline gives CDR1 SGHAT, CDR2 FQNNGV.